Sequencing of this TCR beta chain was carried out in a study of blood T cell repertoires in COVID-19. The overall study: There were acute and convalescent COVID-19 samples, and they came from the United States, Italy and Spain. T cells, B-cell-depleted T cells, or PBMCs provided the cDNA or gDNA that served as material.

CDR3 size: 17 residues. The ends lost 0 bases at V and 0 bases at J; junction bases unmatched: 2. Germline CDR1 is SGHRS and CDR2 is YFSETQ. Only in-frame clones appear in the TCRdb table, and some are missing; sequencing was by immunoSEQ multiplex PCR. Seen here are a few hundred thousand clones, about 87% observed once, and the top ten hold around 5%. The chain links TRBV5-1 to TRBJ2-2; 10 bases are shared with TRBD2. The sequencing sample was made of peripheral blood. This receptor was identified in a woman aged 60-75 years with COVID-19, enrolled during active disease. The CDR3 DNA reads TGCGCCAGCAGCTTGGGAGGACTAGCGGCGAACACCGGGGAGCTGTTTTTT. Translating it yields CASSLGGLAANTGELFF.